This TCR beta chain comes out of a study of blood T cell repertoires in COVID-19. Study-level background: Whether acute or convalescent, the COVID-19 samples came from the United States, Italy and Spain. T cells, B-cell-depleted T cells, or PBMCs supplied cDNA or gDNA.

The CDR3 covers 12 residues. V was shortened by 4 bases and J by 7 bases, with 10 bases between the two germline ends. The authors' processing: Reference gene primers were amplified, and this amplification served to estimate nucleated cell counts. Libraries were prepared by immunoSEQ multiplex PCR; TCRdb keeps only in-frame clonotypes and omits some of them. D and trimming were read from the DNA, whereas the V and J calls and clone size are those reported in that table. The sample shows about 150,000 clones, roughly nine tenths of them seen only once. This clone was seen only a few times. V gene TRBV12-3 or TRBV12-4 combines with J gene TRBJ1-2; TRBD1 might be the D (5 bases). The sequence was obtained from an older woman with acute or convalescent COVID-19. Material: peripheral blood. The CDR3 reads CASSSGLRGYTF. DNA for the CDR3: TGTGCCAGCAGTTCAGGGTTGCGTGGCTACACCTTC.